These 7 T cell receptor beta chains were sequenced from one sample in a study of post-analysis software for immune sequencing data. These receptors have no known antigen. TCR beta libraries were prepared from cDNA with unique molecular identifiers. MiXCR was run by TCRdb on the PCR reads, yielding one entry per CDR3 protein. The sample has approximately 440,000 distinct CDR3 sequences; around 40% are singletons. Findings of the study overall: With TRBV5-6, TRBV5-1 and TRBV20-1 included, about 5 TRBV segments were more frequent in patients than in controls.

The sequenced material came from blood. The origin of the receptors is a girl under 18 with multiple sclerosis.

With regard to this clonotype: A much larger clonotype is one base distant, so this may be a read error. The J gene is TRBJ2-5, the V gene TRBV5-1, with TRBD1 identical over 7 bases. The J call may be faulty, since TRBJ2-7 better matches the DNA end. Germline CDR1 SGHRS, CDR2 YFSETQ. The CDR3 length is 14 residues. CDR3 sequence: CASSLAGTDCEQYF. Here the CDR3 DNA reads TGCGCCAGCAGCTTGGCCGGGACAGACTGCGAGCAGTACTTC.

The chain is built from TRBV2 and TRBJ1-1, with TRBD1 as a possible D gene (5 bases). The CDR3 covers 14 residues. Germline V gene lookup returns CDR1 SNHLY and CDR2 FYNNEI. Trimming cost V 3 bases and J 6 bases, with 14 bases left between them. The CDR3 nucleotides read TGTGCCAGCAGTGATGGGATGAGAGGGGCTGAAGCTTTCTTT. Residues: CASSDGMRGAEAFF.

Here the CDR3 DNA reads TGTGCCAGCAGCCATACGGGAGGGAGCAGTGAAAAACTGTTTTTT. Its translation is CASSHTGGSSEKLFF. The chain joins TRBV28 to TRBJ1-4; D unclear. Germline CDR1 reads MDHEN; CDR2 reads SYDVKM. V shed 6 bases and J shed 7 bases, with 18 bases lying between them. The CDR3 spans 15 residues. The full variable domain, its missing parts supplied by reference TRBV28 and TRBJ1-4, is DVKVTQSSRYLVKRTGEKVFLECVQDMDHENMFWYRQDPGLGLRLIYFSYDVKMKEKGDIPEGYSVSREKKERFSLILESASTNQTSMYLCASSHTGGSSEKLFFGSGTQLSVL.

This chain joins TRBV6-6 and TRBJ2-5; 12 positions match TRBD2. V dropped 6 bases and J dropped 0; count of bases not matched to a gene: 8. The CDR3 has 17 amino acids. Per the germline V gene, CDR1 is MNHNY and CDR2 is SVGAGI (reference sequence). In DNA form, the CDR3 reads TGTGCCAGCAGCGTGGTGGGGACTAGCGGGTACCAAGAGACCCAGTACTTC. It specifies CASSVVGTSGYQETQYF.

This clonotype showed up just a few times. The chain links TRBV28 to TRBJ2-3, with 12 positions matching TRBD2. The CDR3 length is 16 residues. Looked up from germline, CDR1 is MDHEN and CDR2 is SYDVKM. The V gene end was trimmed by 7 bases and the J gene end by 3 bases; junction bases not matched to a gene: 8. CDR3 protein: CASNPSGRADTDTQYF. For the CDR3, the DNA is TGTGCCAGCAACCCTAGCGGGAGGGCCGATACAGATACGCAGTATTTT.

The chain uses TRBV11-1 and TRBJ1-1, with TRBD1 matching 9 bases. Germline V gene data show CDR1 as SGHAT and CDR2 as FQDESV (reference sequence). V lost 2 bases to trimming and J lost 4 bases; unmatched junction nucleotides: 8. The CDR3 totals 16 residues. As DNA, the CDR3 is TGTGCCAGCAGCTTAAGATTTGACAGGGGGGGCACTGAAGCTTTCTTT. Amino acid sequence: CASSLRFDRGGTEAFF.

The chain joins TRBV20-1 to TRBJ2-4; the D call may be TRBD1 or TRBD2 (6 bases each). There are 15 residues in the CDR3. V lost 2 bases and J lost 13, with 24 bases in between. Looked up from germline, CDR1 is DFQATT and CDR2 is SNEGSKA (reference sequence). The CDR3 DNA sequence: TGCAGTGCTAGAAGGGGGGACTTTATACAGGGAGAGCAGTACTTC. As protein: CSARRGDFIQGEQYF.